The 32 T cell receptor beta chains given below trace back to one sample, sequenced in a study of cytomegalovirus exposure and HLA in healthy donors. Primers included in the PCR were 60 Vbeta and 13 Jbeta primers. Produced via immunoSEQ multiplex PCR; TCRdb's table is partial and in-frame only. This table has roughly 67,000 clones, 75% appearing once. Sequenced: PBMCs. Receptors originate from a man aged 60 to 69 in good health and CMV-seropositive.

This chain joins TRBV6-5 and TRBJ2-3, with 8 positions matching TRBD2. Germline V gene data show CDR1 as MNHEY and CDR2 as SVGAGI. The CDR3 covers 15 residues. Germline trimming cut 5 bases from V and 5 bases from J; bases unmatched to any gene: 9. The CDR3 DNA reads as TGTGCCAGCAGTGTCCGGGGGGGGAAGGGAGATACGCAGTATTTT. Protein: CASSVRGGKGDTQYF.

V gene TRBV25-1 combines with J gene TRBJ2-2, with 7 bases lining up with TRBD2. This CDR3 contains 15 residues. V shed 2 bases, J shed 8 bases, and the junction held 8 bases outside the gene matches. Germline assignment: CDR1 MGHDK and CDR2 SYGVNS. CDR3 DNA sequence: TGTGCCAGCAGTGAACTGTTTAGCGGGTTGGGGGAGCTGTTTTTT. It encodes CASSELFSGLGELFF. The full variable domain, in which reference TRBV25-1 and TRBJ2-2 provide the parts outside the CDR3, is EADIYQTPRYLVIGTGKKITLECSQTMGHDKMYWYQQDPGMELHLIHYSYGVNSTEKGDLSSESTVSRIRTEHFPLTLESARPSHTSQYLCASSELFSGLGELFFGEGSRLTVL.

The chain is built from TRBV5-1 and TRBJ2-5, with 8 bases fitting TRBD2. Trimming took 1 base from V and 5 from J; bases not matched to a gene: 7. The length of the CDR3 is 15 residues. CDR1 and CDR2 from the germline V gene are SGHRS and YFSETQ. This CDR3 reads CASSLLGGAQETQYF. The CDR3 DNA follows: TGCGCCAGCAGCTTGCTCGGGGGGGCTCAGGAGACCCAGTACTTC.

V gene TRBV4-1 combines with J gene TRBJ1-5, with D possibly being TRBD1 (5 bases). The V and J ends lost 3 bases and 5 bases respectively, with 11 bases between them. Germline V gene lookup returns CDR1 MGHRA and CDR2 YSYEKL. There are 14 residues in the CDR3. CDR3 region: CASSQGGRDQPQHF. In DNA form, the CDR3 reads TGCGCCAGCAGCCAGGGGGGAAGAGATCAGCCCCAGCATTTT.

The chain has TRBV10-2 and TRBJ2-1, with D possibly matching TRBD1 (6 bases). Germline V CDR1 and CDR2: WSHSY, SAAADI. Trimming took off 6 bases at V and 8 bases at J, with 8 bases between the two ends. CDR3 size: 11 residues. The DNA for the CDR3 is TGCGCCAGCAGACAGGGACATGAGCAGTTCTTC. Residues: CASRQGHEQFF.

This clone was counted a few times. The gene calls are TRBV5-4 and TRBJ2-1; TRBD2 aligns across 10 bases. Trimming cost V 2 bases and J 5 bases; bases outside gene matches: 4. This CDR3 contains 15 residues. Looked up from germline, CDR1 is SGHNT and CDR2 is YYREEE (reference sequence). The CDR3 nucleotides are TGTGCCAGCAGCTTCTCAGCGGGAGGGCACAATGAGCAGTTCTTC. Protein product: CASSFSAGGHNEQFF.

The rearrangement links TRBV6-7 to TRBJ1-6; D might be TRBD1 (6 bases). TRBV6-7 counts as an open reading frame of uncertain function. CDR3 length: 17 amino acids. V was pared by 2 bases and J by 0 bases, with 11 bases between. As DNA, the CDR3 is TGTGCCAGCAGTTACGGGCAGGGGAGCTCCTATAATTCACCCCTCCACTTT. This encodes CASSYGQGSSYNSPLHF.

This clone was seen more than once but under ten times. The chain uses TRBV2 and TRBJ2-1; 10 bases match TRBD2. Germline V gives CDR1 SNHLY, CDR2 FYNNEI. The CDR3 covers 13 residues. The V gene end was trimmed by 10 bases and the J gene end by 7 bases; junction bases not matched to a gene: 7. CDR3 residues: CAMSGRAENEQFF. CDR3 DNA sequence: TGTGCCATGAGCGGGAGGGCCGAAAATGAGCAGTTCTTC.

The V and J genes are TRBV2 and TRBJ2-7; the D is unclear. Germline CDR1 reads SNHLY; CDR2 reads FYNNEI. The CDR3 covers 11 residues. Trimming pared 4 bases from V and 4 bases from J, leaving 5 bases between. The CDR3 spells CASSGLYEQYF. CDR3 nucleotide sequence: TGTGCCAGCAGTGGACTTTACGAGCAGTACTTC.

The chain links TRBV10-3 to TRBJ1-1; tentative D call: TRBD1 (5 bases). Germline loops: CDR1 ENHRY, CDR2 SYGVKD. V was pared by 2 bases and J by 0 bases, with 10 bases between. CDR3 length equals 15 residues. The CDR3 DNA reads TGTGCCATCAGTGAGGCACAGGTCATGAACACTGAAGCTTTCTTT. Translating it yields CAISEAQVMNTEAFF.

The chain's CDR3 is CASSPSPGNSLNPNYGYTF. CDR3 coding DNA: TGCGCCAGCAGCCCATCTCCAGGGAACTCCTTAAACCCTAACTATGGCTACACCTTC. The rearrangement uses TRBV5-1 and TRBJ1-2; weak D call: TRBD1 (5 bases). The V gene lost 4 bases and the J gene lost 0 bases, with 25 bases spanning the gap. Looked up from germline, CDR1 is SGHRS and CDR2 is YFSETQ. The CDR3 runs 19 residues.

This clone turned up a few times. The chain employs TRBV11-2 and TRBJ2-1; no firm D call. This CDR3 has 16 residues. Trimming removed 0 bases from V and 0 bases from J, with 9 bases in between. Germline V gene sequence: CDR1 SGHAT, CDR2 FQNNGV. CDR3: CASSLDWQSSYNEQFF. The DNA of the CDR3 is TGTGCCAGCAGCTTAGATTGGCAAAGCTCCTACAATGAGCAGTTCTTC.

The chain combines TRBV29-1 with TRBJ2-3, with 8 bases aligning to TRBD2. The CDR3 is 14 amino acids. V shed 6 bases and J 4 bases; nucleotides not matched to a gene: 9. Per the germline V gene, CDR1 is SQVTM and CDR2 is ANQGSEA. The CDR3 reads CSVTSANVADTQYF. CDR3 coding DNA: TGCAGCGTGACTAGCGCTAACGTAGCAGATACGCAGTATTTT.

This clone was recorded a few times. The genes are TRBV5-1 and TRBJ2-7, with 7 bases lining up with TRBD2. The CDR3 has 15 residues. Looked up from germline, CDR1 is SGHRS and CDR2 is YFSETQ. Trimming cost V 0 bases and J 3 bases; bases outside gene matches: 6. The DNA for the CDR3 is TGCGCCAGCAGCTTGGGTTCAGCGGGGATCTACGAGCAGTACTTC. This gives the protein CASSLGSAGIYEQYF.

This chain links TRBV9 with TRBJ2-1; 7 nucleotides match TRBD2. V trimming: 6 bases; J trimming: 4 bases; junction bases outside the gene matches: 4. The CDR3 is made up of 13 amino acids. CDR1 is SGDLS and CDR2 is YYNGEE in the germline V gene. The CDR3 sequence is CASNPGGYNEQFF. CDR3 DNA: TGTGCCAGCAACCCGGGGGGATACAATGAGCAGTTCTTC.

This clone is a singleton in its sample. The chain employs TRBV7-9 and TRBJ2-2; D is unresolved. The CDR3 is made up of 15 amino acids. The germline CDR1 and CDR2 sequences are SEHNR and FQNEAQ (reference sequence). The V and J ends lost 1 base and 7 bases respectively, with 13 bases between them. The CDR3 sequence: CASSLGLTFIGELFF. The CDR3 DNA follows: TGTGCCAGCAGCTTAGGACTCACCTTCATCGGGGAGCTGTTTTTT. The whole variable domain, remainder taken from reference TRBV7-9 and TRBJ2-2, is DTGVSQNPRHKITKRGQNVTFRCDPISEHNRLYWYRQTLGQGPEFLTYFQNEAQLEKSRLLSDRFSAERPKGSFSTLEIQRTEQGDSAMYLCASSLGLTFIGELFFGEGSRLTVL.

The chain combines TRBV11-2 with TRBJ1-6; 9 bases are a match to TRBD1. Germline CDR1 reads SGHAT; CDR2 reads FQNNGV. V was clipped by 3 bases and J by 8 bases; unmatched bases: 5. The CDR3 runs to 15 residues. The chain's CDR3 is CASSLDRGGDSPLHF. For the CDR3, the DNA is TGTGCCAGCAGCTTGGACAGGGGTGGGGATTCACCCCTCCACTTT.

J is TRBJ2-1 and V is TRBV11-3; tentatively, D is TRBD1 (6 bases). The CDR3 totals 16 residues. Germline CDR1 SGHNT, CDR2 YENEEA. V was clipped by 5 bases and J by 5 bases, with 19 bases between them. The CDR3 nucleotides are TGTGCCAGCAGCCTCCTACAGGGAAGATTCCACAATGAGCAGTTCTTC. Encoded protein: CASSLLQGRFHNEQFF.

This clone was counted once. The chain couples TRBV29-1 to TRBJ2-2, with D tentatively TRBD1 (6 bases). V lost 1 base and J 4 bases, leaving 13 bases between the germline ends. The CDR3 loop spans 15 amino acids. Germline lookup yields CDR1 SQVTM and CDR2 ANQGSEA. This CDR3 reads CSVEVTGIGTGELFF. Here the CDR3 DNA reads TGCAGCGTTGAAGTAACAGGGATTGGCACCGGGGAGCTGTTTTTT.

This sequence joins TRBV5-1 and TRBJ2-1; 8 bases agree with TRBD1. V lost 6 bases and J lost 8; bases outside the gene matches: 4. Germline V gene data show CDR1 as SGHRS and CDR2 as YFSETQ. The CDR3 is 12 residues long. The CDR3 sequence: CASMSGGDEQFF. DNA of the CDR3: TGCGCCAGCATGTCAGGGGGCGATGAGCAGTTCTTC.

The chain combines TRBV5-1 with TRBJ2-3; 7 bases agree with TRBD1. Per the germline V gene, CDR1 is SGHRS and CDR2 is YFSETQ. V lost 2 bases and J lost 3; bases outside the gene matches: 9. The CDR3 extends over 16 amino acids. The CDR3: CASSLKGAVETDTQYF. In nucleotides, the CDR3 is TGCGCCAGCAGCTTAAAGGGGGCGGTAGAGACAGATACGCAGTATTTT.

This chain joins TRBV7-9 and TRBJ2-5, with TRBD1 as a possible D gene (5 bases). The J call may be faulty, since TRBJ2-7 better matches the DNA end. Germline V gene data show CDR1 as SEHNR and CDR2 as FQNEAQ (reference sequence). The CDR3 has 16 residues. The CDR3 DNA is TGTGCCAGCAGCTTAAGTCAGGGTATGAGCTCCTACGAGCAGTACTTC. Protein: CASSLSQGMSSYEQYF.

The genes are TRBV6-5 and TRBJ1-1, with 9 nucleotides matching TRBD1. Germline lookup yields CDR1 MNHEY and CDR2 SVGAGI. After removal of 7 bases from V and 3 bases from J, the junction contained 3 bases not matched to a gene. The CDR3 contains 13 residues. In DNA form, the CDR3 reads TGTGCCAGCATCGGGACAGGGTACACTGAAGCTTTCTTT. This encodes CASIGTGYTEAFF.

The rearrangement uses TRBV10-3 and TRBJ2-3; possibly TRBD1 for D (7 bases). The CDR3 has 14 residues. Germline loops: CDR1 ENHRY, CDR2 SYGVKD. Trimming took 10 bases from V and 2 from J, leaving 16 bases between them. The CDR3, as DNA: TGTGCCACGGGGGACAGCGGTAACACAGATACGCAGTATTTT. Its translation: CATGDSGNTDTQYF.

The chain carries TRBV27 and TRBJ1-1; a weak D match, TRBD1 (5 bases). Germline CDR1 MNHEY, CDR2 SMNVEV (reference sequence). The CDR3 covers 15 residues. V lost 6 bases and J 0 bases, leaving 14 bases between the germline ends. The CDR3 sequence: CASRISGGMNTEAFF. In DNA, the CDR3 is TGTGCCAGCAGAATCTCTGGGGGGATGAACACTGAAGCTTTCTTT.

This chain links TRBV19 with TRBJ1-1, with 10 bases matching TRBD1. V dropped 5 bases and J dropped 6; count of bases not matched to a gene: 12. The CDR3 loop spans 16 amino acids. Germline CDR1 and CDR2: LNHDA and SQIVND (reference sequence). CDR3 amino acids: CASSRIRDRGTSEAFF. CDR3 nucleotide sequence: TGTGCCAGTAGTCGTATCCGGGACAGGGGTACCTCTGAAGCTTTCTTT.

V and J are TRBV19 and TRBJ2-3; perhaps TRBD2 as D (5 bases). In germline, CDR1 is LNHDA, CDR2 SQIVND (reference sequence). The CDR3 covers 16 residues. Trimming cost V 4 bases and J 6 bases, with 20 bases left between them. The DNA of the CDR3 is TGTGCCAGTAGTACAAGACGGGAAGGGTCGGGGGATACGCAGTATTTT. Translated: CASSTRREGSGDTQYF.

The chain is built from TRBV7-9 and TRBJ2-1; D not resolved. The CDR3 is 15 amino acids. Trimming stripped 1 base from V and 5 bases from J, with 12 bases between. In germline, CDR1 is SEHNR, CDR2 FQNEAQ (reference sequence). The chain's CDR3 is CASSLDVGLDNEQFF. CDR3 nucleotides: TGTGCCAGCAGCTTAGATGTGGGCTTAGACAATGAGCAGTTCTTC.

The rearrangement uses TRBV11-2 and TRBJ2-1; a weak D match, TRBD2 (6 bases). In germline, CDR1 is SGHAT, CDR2 FQNNGV. The CDR3 is 16 residues long. The germline V and J ends were trimmed by 3 bases and 0 bases, with 12 bases remaining between them. As DNA, the CDR3 is TGTGCCAGCAGCTTGCGGGGTAGGAGCTCCTACAATGAGCAGTTCTTC. This codes for CASSLRGRSSYNEQFF.

The chain employs TRBV6-1 and TRBJ1-5; D is possibly TRBD1 (6 bases). Between the trimmed V and J ends, which lost 4 bases and 4 bases, there was a span of 8 bases. Germline V CDR1 and CDR2: MNHNS, SASEGT. The CDR3 has 13 residues. Here the CDR3 DNA reads TGTGCCAGCAGTGTTCAGGGGAATCAGCCCCAGCATTTT. Residues: CASSVQGNQPQHF.

V is TRBV7-6 and J is TRBJ2-1; 14 nucleotides match TRBD2. The germline gives CDR1 SGHVS, CDR2 FNYEAQ. The CDR3 is 16 amino acids. V lost 5 bases to trimming and J lost 4 bases; unmatched junction nucleotides: 4. The CDR3 DNA reads TGTGCCAGCAGCCGGACTAGCGGGAGGCCTTACAATGAGCAGTTCTTC. Amino acid sequence: CASSRTSGRPYNEQFF.

The genes are TRBV10-3 and TRBJ2-7; 8 bases are shared with TRBD2. Germline V gene lookup returns CDR1 ENHRY and CDR2 SYGVKD. The CDR3 is 13 amino acids. V was clipped by 2 bases and J by 3 bases; unmatched bases: 0. The CDR3 nucleotides are TGTGCCATCAGTGAGCGGGGGGGCTACGAGCAGTACTTC. Its protein product is CAISERGGYEQYF.